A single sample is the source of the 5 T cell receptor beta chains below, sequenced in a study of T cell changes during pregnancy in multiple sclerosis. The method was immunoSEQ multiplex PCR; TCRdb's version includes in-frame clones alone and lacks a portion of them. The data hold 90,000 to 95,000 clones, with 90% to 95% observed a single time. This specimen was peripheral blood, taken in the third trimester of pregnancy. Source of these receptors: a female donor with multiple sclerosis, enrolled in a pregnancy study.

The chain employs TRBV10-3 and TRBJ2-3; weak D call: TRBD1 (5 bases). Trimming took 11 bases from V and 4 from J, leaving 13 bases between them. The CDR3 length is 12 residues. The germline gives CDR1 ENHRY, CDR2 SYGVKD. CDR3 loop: CASGYNADTQYF. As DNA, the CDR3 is TGTGCCTCAGGGTACAACGCAGATACGCAGTATTTT.

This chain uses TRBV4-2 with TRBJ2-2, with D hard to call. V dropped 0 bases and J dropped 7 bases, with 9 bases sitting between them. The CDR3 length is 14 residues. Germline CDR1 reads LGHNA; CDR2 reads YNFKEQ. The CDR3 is CASSQDLLHGELFF. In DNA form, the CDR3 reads TGTGCCAGCAGCCAAGATCTACTGCACGGGGAGCTGTTTTTT.

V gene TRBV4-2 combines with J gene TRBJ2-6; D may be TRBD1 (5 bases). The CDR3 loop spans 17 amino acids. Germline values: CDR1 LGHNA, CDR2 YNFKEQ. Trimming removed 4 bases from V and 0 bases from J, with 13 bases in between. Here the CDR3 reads CASSLWGSTSGANVLTF. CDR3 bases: TGTGCCAGCAGCCTCTGGGGCTCCACCTCTGGGGCCAACGTCCTGACTTTC.

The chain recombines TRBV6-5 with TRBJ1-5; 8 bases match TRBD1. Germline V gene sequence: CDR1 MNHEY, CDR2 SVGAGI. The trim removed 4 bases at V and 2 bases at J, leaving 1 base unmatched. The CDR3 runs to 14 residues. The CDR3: CASSLDRGNQPQHF. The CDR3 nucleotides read TGTGCCAGCAGTTTGGACAGGGGCAATCAGCCCCAGCATTTT.

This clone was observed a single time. The CDR3 here is CASSTDRVGFQFF. CDR3 DNA: TGTGCCAGCAGTACGGACAGGGTTGGGTTCCAGTTCTTC. The chain carries TRBV27 and TRBJ2-1, with 8 bases aligning to TRBD1. J was trimmed by 13 bases and V by 5 bases; bases with no gene match: 10. Germline V gene data show CDR1 as MNHEY and CDR2 as SMNVEV (reference sequence). There are 13 residues in the CDR3.